The 16 T cell receptor beta chains listed next were all sequenced from one sample in a study of CD8+ T cells in alopecia areata. Reverse transcription of extracted RNA yielded cDNA, which provided the sequencing template. Clones were read by immunoSEQ multiplex PCR, and TCRdb kept only the in-frame ones, dropping some. Seen here are fewer than 200,000 clones, around three fifths observed once, and the top ten hold approximately 15%. The sequenced sample was CD4+ T cells sorted from blood, obtained at week 0. The receptors originated from a human donor with alopecia areata.

This chain connects TRBV2 to TRBJ2-4, with 10 bases fitting TRBD2. J gave up 3 bases and V 6 bases, and 14 bases lay outside the gene matches. Germline V lookup: CDR1 SNHLY, CDR2 FYNNEI. The CDR3 length is 18 residues. The CDR3 DNA reads TGTGCCAGCAGCCCTTTGGCTAGCGGGGGTTACGACAAAAACATTCAGTACTTC. It codes for CASSPLASGGYDKNIQYF.

The rearrangement joins TRBV5-1 to TRBJ2-7, with D possibly matching TRBD2 (5 bases). This CDR3 spans 14 amino acids. Trimming pared 2 bases from V and 4 bases from J, leaving 13 bases between. CDR1 and CDR2 from the germline V gene are SGHRS and YFSETQ. The CDR3 bases are TGCGCCAGCAGCTTCAATCCATCGGGGTACGAGCAGTACTTC. Translating gives CASSFNPSGYEQYF.

This chain links TRBV27 with TRBJ2-7, with TRBD1 matching 7 bases. Germline lookup yields CDR1 MNHEY and CDR2 SMNVEV (reference sequence). The CDR3 totals 16 residues. Unmatched junction bases numbered 18, after V lost 8 bases and J lost 5 bases. CDR3 protein: CASSAKGAGRRNEQYF. The CDR3 nucleotides are TGTGCCAGCTCGGCCAAGGGGGCGGGCCGCCGGAACGAGCAGTACTTC.

This clone was observed once. The CDR3 sequence: CARRAEESSMNTEAFF. CDR3 coding DNA: TGTGCCAGAAGGGCAGAAGAATCAAGCATGAACACTGAAGCTTTCTTT. The V gene is TRBV7-9, the J gene TRBJ1-1; D unclear. Trimming pared 9 bases from V and 0 bases from J, leaving 20 bases between. Germline CDR1 SEHNR, CDR2 FQNEAQ (reference sequence). The CDR3 loop spans 16 amino acids.

The DNA for the CDR3 is TGTGCCTGGAGTTGGGGGGTGAACACTGAAGCTTTCTTT. This sequence encodes CAWSWGVNTEAFF. The chain joins TRBV30 to TRBJ1-1; tentative D call: TRBD1 (5 bases). The CDR3 consists of 13 residues. The germline V gene has CDR1 GTSNPN and CDR2 SVGIG (reference sequence). Deletions cut 2 bases from V and 0 bases from J, with 7 bases between.

The chain couples TRBV11-2 to TRBJ1-2; tentatively, D is TRBD1 (5 bases). Trimming took off 5 bases at V and 3 bases at J, with 16 bases between the two ends. Germline V lookup: CDR1 SGHAT, CDR2 FQNNGV. The length of the CDR3 is 15 residues. The CDR3 nucleotides read TGTGCCAGCAGCACCTTACAGGAAAGTGACTATGGCTACACCTTC. Protein product: CASSTLQESDYGYTF.

This clone turned up a few times. The J gene is TRBJ2-1, the V gene TRBV29-1; D is ambiguous. The V gene's germline CDR1 is SQVTM and CDR2 ANQGSEA. V lost 2 bases to trimming and J lost 15 bases, with 11 bases between them. This CDR3 has 10 amino acids. The CDR3: CSVETVRLFF. The DNA for the CDR3 is TGCAGCGTTGAAACAGTACGGCTGTTCTTC.

V is TRBV29-1 and J is TRBJ2-3; D not certain. Germline V gives CDR1 SQVTM, CDR2 ANQGSEA. This CDR3 is built from 14 residues. Trimming left V 7 bases short and J 0 bases short, with 14 bases between. The CDR3 reads CSGLYSTSTDTQYF. The CDR3 DNA is TGCAGCGGACTCTACTCAACTAGCACAGATACGCAGTATTTT.

This clone has more than one count but fewer than ten. The chain employs TRBV9 and TRBJ1-5; D is uncertain. Germline CDR1 and CDR2: SGDLS and YYNGEE. V lost 0 bases and J 4 bases, leaving 5 bases between the germline ends. This CDR3 is built from 13 residues. The CDR3 coding sequence is TGTGCCAGCAGCGTAGCCCCAAATCAGCCCCAGCATTTT. Amino acid sequence: CASSVAPNQPQHF.

The chain employs TRBV30 and TRBJ2-7; D gene uncertain. The CDR3 consists of 14 residues. Trimming cost V 2 bases and J 3 bases, with 14 bases left between them. In germline, CDR1 is GTSNPN, CDR2 SVGIG (reference sequence). CDR3 residues: CAWSPPGPHYEQYF. The CDR3 nucleotides read TGTGCCTGGAGTCCTCCGGGCCCCCACTACGAGCAGTACTTC.

This chain joins TRBV19 and TRBJ1-5; D gene uncertain. The germline V gene encodes CDR1 LNHDA and CDR2 SQIVND (reference sequence). This CDR3 is built from 14 residues. Trimming removed 8 bases at V and 0 bases at J, with 11 bases between. The CDR3 is CASSGTSSNQPQHF. The CDR3 DNA reads as TGTGCCAGTTCGGGAACGAGTAGCAATCAGCCCCAGCATTTT.

A note on this clone: The junction shows a germline mismatch at one end, possibly a read error. The chain employs TRBV6-5 and TRBJ1-2; TRBD1 is a possible D gene (5 bases). The V gene's germline CDR1 is MNHEY and CDR2 SVGAGI. The CDR3 covers 11 residues. The CDR3 is CAISAGREYTF. Written as DNA, the CDR3 is TGTGCCATCAGTGCAGGCAGGGAGTACACCTTC.

V gene TRBV5-1 combines with J gene TRBJ1-1; unclear D gene. Germline CDR1 and CDR2: SGHRS and YFSETQ. The V gene lost 7 bases and the J gene lost 0 bases, with 16 bases spanning the gap. The CDR3 has 15 residues. CDR3 region: CASGRGAPMNTEAFF. Here the CDR3 DNA reads TGCGCCAGCGGGCGGGGTGCGCCGATGAACACTGAAGCTTTCTTT.

This clone was seen a handful of times. This chain connects TRBV4-1 to TRBJ2-1, with D possibly matching TRBD1 (6 bases). CDR1 and CDR2 (germline): MGHRA, YSYEKL. The germline V and J ends were trimmed by 6 bases and 4 bases, with 19 bases remaining between them. This CDR3 region has 16 residues. DNA for the CDR3: TGCGCCAGCAGTTCACCCTCCGGGACACGGTACAATGAGCAGTTCTTC. This encodes CASSSPSGTRYNEQFF.

The rearrangement links TRBV30 to TRBJ1-5; 7 positions agree with TRBD1. Germline loops: CDR1 GTSNPN, CDR2 SVGIG (reference sequence). The CDR3 consists of 17 residues. Unmatched junction bases numbered 8, after V lost 0 bases and J lost 0 bases. The CDR3 protein is CAWSVPRGRYSNQPQHF. DNA of the CDR3: TGTGCCTGGAGTGTACCCAGGGGGAGGTATAGCAATCAGCCCCAGCATTTT.

The V gene is TRBV29-1, the J gene TRBJ2-7; tentatively, D is TRBD2 (6 bases). CDR1 is SQVTM and CDR2 is ANQGSEA in the germline V gene. V was shortened by 7 bases and J by 0 bases, with 13 bases between the two germline ends. The CDR3 spans 13 residues. CDR3 sequence reads: CSARDRASYEQYF. The DNA for the CDR3 is TGCAGCGCGCGGGACCGTGCCTCCTACGAGCAGTACTTC.